This T cell receptor (beta chain) is from a study of a mutant IDH1 vaccine in newly diagnosed glioma. At the level of the study: Patients' prior therapy spanned radiotherapy, temozolomide, or both; most underwent both. The study's findings and limits: Seemingly, top peripheral T cell clonotype changes bore no relation to pseudoprogression.

Documented time point: week 5, during vaccination. Doses of 300 ug of mutant IDH1 20-mer peptide were given with topical imiquimod. The CDR3 contains 17 residues. Germline-derived CDR1 and CDR2 are MRHNA and SNTAGT. V lost 3 bases and J lost 1, with 15 bases in between. In this sample, this clone turned up once. The antigen remains undetermined. Measured with immunoSEQ multiplex PCR; TCRdb has only the in-frame clones, and not every one. The data show roughly 50,000 clones, 78% seen once. The source of this sequence is a woman aged 40 to 50 with glioma. The V and J genes are TRBV6-4 and TRBJ2-2; D not certain. The sequenced sample was PBMCs, obtained from a glioma patient whose treatment included an IDH1 peptide vaccine. In DNA form, the CDR3 reads TGTGCCAGCAGTGAAAAAATTAGGCGGATGAACACCGGGGAGCTGTTTTTT. It codes for CASSEKIRRMNTGELFF.